Presented here are 29 T cell receptor beta chains from one specimen sequenced in a study of Ad26.COV2.S vaccination and SARS-CoV-2 variants. TCRdb's copy holds only in-frame clones and misses some; the assay was immunoSEQ multiplex PCR. The sample carries 350,000 to 500,000 clones, 75% to 90% recorded once. Treatment described: about 20 received Ad26.COV2.S at low or high dose, single or two shots; roughly five received placebo; per-sample allocation not given. Sampling was done on day 63 after the first vaccine or placebo injection. The input for sequencing was peripheral blood, taken in a trial of Ad26.COV2.S vaccine versus placebo. These receptors all stem from a person aged 18-65 years who received the Ad26.COV2.S COVID-19 vaccine or a placebo.

The chain employs TRBV7-3 and TRBJ2-1; D is perhaps TRBD1 (6 bases). This CDR3 has 13 residues. V was clipped by 1 base and J by 6 bases, with 7 bases between them. Germline CDR1 and CDR2: SGHTA and FQGTGA. CDR3 sequence reads: CASSLRGRNEQFF. CDR3 bases: TGTGCCAGCAGCTTAAGGGGGCGCAATGAGCAGTTCTTC.

The J gene is TRBJ2-3, the V gene TRBV29-1; D not resolved. The CDR3 consists of 14 residues. V was cut by 1 base and J by 0 bases, with 8 bases left in between. Germline V gene data show CDR1 as SQVTM and CDR2 as ANQGSEA. Here the CDR3 DNA reads TGCAGCGTTGAAGTGGGTTCTAGCACAGATACGCAGTATTTT. The encoded protein is CSVEVGSSTDTQYF.

The chain is built from TRBV15 and TRBJ1-5; perhaps TRBD1 as D (5 bases). The germline V and J ends were trimmed by 4 bases and 3 bases, with 7 bases remaining between them. This CDR3 spans 13 amino acids. In germline, CDR1 is LNHNV, CDR2 YYDKDF (reference sequence). This CDR3 is CATSTRANQPQHF. In nucleotides, the CDR3 is TGTGCCACCAGCACCAGGGCCAATCAGCCCCAGCATTTT.

The chain links TRBV6-2 or TRBV6-3 to TRBJ2-7; D gene ambiguous. This CDR3 comprises 16 residues. Germline CDR1 is MNHEY and CDR2 is SVGEGT. With 2 bases removed from V and 2 bases from J, the gap between germline ends came to 16 bases. This chain's CDR3 is CASSYGGRTPPYEQYF. The CDR3 DNA reads TGTGCCAGCAGTTACGGCGGACGAACCCCTCCCTACGAGCAGTACTTC.

The CDR3 sequence is CASSAHGGYEQYF. CDR3 bases: TGTGCCAGCAGTGCGCATGGGGGATACGAGCAGTACTTC. V and J are TRBV28 and TRBJ2-7; either TRBD1 or TRBD2 may supply D (5 bases each). Germline CDR1 MDHEN, CDR2 SYDVKM. The CDR3 consists of 13 residues. With 5 bases removed from V and 4 bases from J, the gap between germline ends came to 12 bases. Complete variable domain (other parts from reference TRBV28 and TRBJ2-7): DVKVTQSSRYLVKRTGEKVFLECVQDMDHENMFWYRQDPGLGLRLIYFSYDVKMKEKGDIPEGYSVSREKKERFSLILESASTNQTSMYLCASSAHGGYEQYFGPGTRLTVT.

In its sample, this clone was seen a few times. The CDR3 sequence: CASSLVPSGVDEQYF. The CDR3 DNA reads as TGCGCCAGCAGCTTGGTCCCCTCAGGGGTGGACGAGCAGTACTTC. The chain couples TRBV5-1 to TRBJ2-7, with D tentatively TRBD1 (6 bases). CDR1 and CDR2 from the germline V gene are SGHRS and YFSETQ. This CDR3 is built from 15 residues. V lost 0 bases and J 5 bases, leaving 15 bases between the germline ends.

The chain employs TRBV5-4 and TRBJ2-5; 9 nucleotides align to TRBD1. Per germline, CDR1 SGHNT and CDR2 YYREEE (reference sequence). The CDR3 has 14 residues. Germline trimming cut 4 bases from V and 5 bases from J; bases unmatched to any gene: 6. CDR3 loop: CASSGTGIWETQYF. As DNA, the CDR3 is TGTGCCAGCAGCGGGACAGGGATATGGGAGACCCAGTACTTC.

The gene calls are TRBV19 and TRBJ2-5; 7 nucleotides match TRBD2. V was pared by 4 bases and J by 2 bases, with 1 base of the junction left unmatched. The CDR3 length is 13 residues. CDR1 is LNHDA and CDR2 is SQIVND in the germline V gene (reference sequence). In nucleotides, the CDR3 is TGTGCCAGTAGTACTAGCGGTCAAGAGACCCAGTACTTC. Translated: CASSTSGQETQYF.

The chain links TRBV3-1 (or the pseudogene TRBV3-2) to TRBJ2-1; D remains ambiguous. Germline CDR1 LGHDT, CDR2 YNNKEL (reference sequence). CDR3 size: 14 residues. V was pared by 5 bases and J by 7 bases, with 15 bases between. CDR3: CASSYLRSRNEQFF. Here the CDR3 DNA reads TGTGCCAGCAGCTATTTACGGTCCCGGAATGAGCAGTTCTTC.

The chain uses TRBV3-1 (or the pseudogene TRBV3-2) and TRBJ2-3, with D unclear. The CDR3 extends over 12 amino acids. From germline, CDR1 is LGHDT and CDR2 YNNKEL (reference sequence). Trimming cost V 2 bases and J 6 bases, with 6 bases left between them. The CDR3 region is CASSQWADTQYF. CDR3 nucleotides: TGTGCCAGCAGCCAATGGGCTGATACGCAGTATTTT.

J is TRBJ1-5 and V is TRBV21-1; TRBD1, as called in the table, went unchecked against the DNA. TRBV21-1 is shown as a pseudogene. The CDR3 sequence is 17 residues long. The CDR3: CASSKAGQGKGNQPQHF. The DNA of the CDR3 is TGTGCCAGCAGCAAAGCGGGACAGGGGAAAGGGAATCAGCCCCAGCATTTT.

The J gene is TRBJ2-3, the V gene TRBV10-2; D unresolved. Germline CDR1 and CDR2: WSHSY and SAAADI. With 4 bases removed from V and 2 bases from J, the gap between germline ends came to 7 bases. This CDR3 is 13 amino acids long. The chain's CDR3 is CASSGRVTDTQYF. Written as DNA, the CDR3 is TGCGCCAGCAGTGGCCGAGTCACAGATACGCAGTATTTT.

Of note for this clone: Other nucleotide sequences from this sample produce the same CDR3. V gene TRBV5-1 combines with J gene TRBJ1-5; D is ambiguous. The CDR3 is 13 amino acids. The V end lost 3 bases, the J end lost 2 bases, and 6 bases lay between the germline ends. The germline CDR1 and CDR2 sequences are SGHRS and YFSETQ. The CDR3 is CASSSDGNQPQHF. The CDR3 nucleotides read TGCGCCAGCAGCTCAGATGGCAATCAGCCCCAGCATTTT.

This chain links TRBV27 with TRBJ2-1, with 8 nucleotides matching TRBD1. The germline CDR1 and CDR2 sequences are MNHEY and SMNVEV (reference sequence). The CDR3 is 18 amino acids. The V gene end was trimmed by 3 bases and the J gene end by 7 bases; junction bases not matched to a gene: 17. CDR3 residues: CASSFPPRETGVANEQFF. As DNA, the CDR3 is TGTGCCAGCAGTTTCCCGCCCCGAGAGACAGGGGTGGCGAATGAGCAGTTCTTC.

The chain has TRBV9 and TRBJ2-2, with D uncertain. CDR3 size: 16 residues. The germline CDR1 and CDR2 sequences are SGDLS and YYNGEE. The ends were cut back, 2 bases at V and 4 bases at J, with 15 bases in the middle. CDR3 sequence reads: CASSVRWDFPTGELFF. In DNA form, the CDR3 reads TGTGCCAGCAGCGTCAGGTGGGATTTCCCCACCGGGGAGCTGTTTTTT.

The V gene is TRBV9, the J gene TRBJ2-3, with 8 nucleotides matching TRBD2. The CDR3 consists of 20 residues. The V gene end was trimmed by 0 bases and the J gene end by 2 bases; junction bases not matched to a gene: 17. Germline V gene lookup returns CDR1 SGDLS and CDR2 YYNGEE. The CDR3 bases are TGTGCCAGCAGCGTAGCGGGAAGAATCGGGGCGACTAGCGTCACAGATACGCAGTATTTT. Translated: CASSVAGRIGATSVTDTQYF.

The rearrangement links TRBV28 to TRBJ2-5, with D hard to call. Trimming left V 2 bases short and J 1 base short, with 5 bases between. The CDR3 sequence is 13 residues long. Germline CDR1 is MDHEN and CDR2 is SYDVKM. The CDR3: CASSLGFQETQYF. The CDR3 DNA reads TGTGCCAGCAGTTTAGGATTCCAAGAGACCCAGTACTTC.

The chain couples TRBV7-2 to TRBJ2-7; D may be TRBD2 (5 bases). The CDR3 has 12 residues. Germline-derived CDR1 and CDR2 are SGHTA and FQGNSA. The germline V and J ends were trimmed by 3 bases and 3 bases, with 6 bases remaining between them. The CDR3 DNA follows: TGTGCCAGCAGCTTGGACTTCTACGAGCAGTACTTC. Translation gives CASSLDFYEQYF.

This chain uses TRBV6-2 or TRBV6-3 with TRBJ1-1, with TRBD1 identical over 8 bases. This CDR3 comprises 15 residues. CDR1 is MNHEY and CDR2 is SVGEGT in the germline V gene. J lost 4 bases, V lost 2 bases, and 6 bases had no gene match. DNA of the CDR3: TGTGCCAGCAGTTACCCAAGACAGGGGATCACTGAAGCTTTCTTT. Amino acid sequence: CASSYPRQGITEAFF.

The V gene is TRBV13, the J gene TRBJ1-3, with D maybe TRBD1 (6 bases). V lost 4 bases, J lost 4 bases, and 11 bases lay in between. CDR3 length: 14 residues. From germline, CDR1 is PRHDT and CDR2 FYEKMQ (reference sequence). For the CDR3, the DNA is TGTGCCAGCAGCTGGGGGGCATCAGGAAACACCATATATTTT. It specifies CASSWGASGNTIYF.

This clone appeared a single time. The chain links TRBV3-1 (or the pseudogene TRBV3-2) to TRBJ2-7, with 11 bases aligning to TRBD1. The CDR3 is 15 amino acids. The V gene's germline CDR1 is LGHDT and CDR2 YNNKEL (reference sequence). V trimming: 1 base; J trimming: 3 bases; junction bases outside the gene matches: 2. The CDR3 loop reads CASSQAGQGDYEQYF. The CDR3 bases are TGTGCCAGCAGCCAAGCGGGACAGGGGGACTACGAGCAGTACTTC.

V is TRBV4-2 and J is TRBJ2-1; no clear D. Germline assignment: CDR1 LGHNA and CDR2 YNFKEQ. This CDR3 is built from 15 residues. Trimming stripped 5 bases from V and 0 bases from J, with 11 bases between. In DNA, the CDR3 is TGTGCCAGCAGCTTCTCGACGGACTCCTACAATGAGCAGTTCTTC. This encodes CASSFSTDSYNEQFF.

This clone was picked up a small number of times. The chain employs TRBV29-1 and TRBJ2-1, with a possible D match to TRBD2 (6 bases). Trimming removed 5 bases at V and 4 bases at J, with 15 bases between. CDR1 and CDR2 from the germline V gene are SQVTM and ANQGSEA. The CDR3 length is 14 residues. CDR3 in amino acids: CSVRGLLSYNEQFF. In DNA form, the CDR3 reads TGCAGCGTTAGGGGACTCCTAAGTTACAATGAGCAGTTCTTC.

To note about this clone: This may be a read error, as it is one base from a much larger clone. The chain uses TRBV6-5 and TRBJ2-1; no clear D gene. Trimming left V 2 bases short and J 3 bases short, with 5 bases between. This CDR3 comprises 13 residues. CDR1 is MNHEY and CDR2 is SVGAGI in the germline V gene. The CDR3 DNA reads TGTGCCAGCAGTTACGACTTCTACAATGAGCAGTTCTTC. Translating gives CASSYDFYNEQFF.

With respect to this clone: Other DNA sequences of this sample code for an identical CDR3. The J gene is TRBJ1-1, the V gene TRBV19; no reliable D call. The CDR3 length is 13 residues. Germline loops: CDR1 LNHDA, CDR2 SQIVND (reference sequence). V was shortened by 3 bases and J by 5 bases, with 10 bases between the two germline ends. The CDR3 DNA follows: TGTGCCAGTAGTATCCTCGGAGGAACTGAAGCTTTCTTT. It codes for CASSILGGTEAFF.

V and J are TRBV2 and TRBJ1-2; 7 nucleotides align to TRBD1. The CDR3 has 12 amino acids. Germline V lookup: CDR1 SNHLY, CDR2 FYNNEI. J was trimmed by 8 bases and V by 8 bases; bases with no gene match: 8. For the CDR3, the DNA is TGTGCCAGCTTTACAGGGGTGGGCGGCTACACCTTC. This translates into CASFTGVGGYTF. Supplemented by reference TRBV2 and TRBJ1-2, the full variable domain reads EPEVTQTPSHQVTQMGQEVILRCVPISNHLYFYWYRQILGQKVEFLVSFYNNEISEKSEIFDDQFSVERPDGSNFTLKIRSTKLEDSAMYFCASFTGVGGYTFGSGTRLTVV.

The chain combines TRBV5-6 with TRBJ1-1; unclear D gene. Germline CDR1 is SGHDT and CDR2 is YYEEEE. The CDR3 is 15 residues long. The V gene lost 0 bases and the J gene lost 3 bases, with 12 bases spanning the gap. CDR3 sequence (DNA): TGTGCCAGCAGCTTGGCCCGGACTGATTACACTGAAGCTTTCTTT. Translating it yields CASSLARTDYTEAFF.

The chain recombines TRBV7-8 with TRBJ2-5; 8 bases agree with TRBD1. The CDR3 runs 13 residues. The germline CDR1 and CDR2 sequences are SGHVS and FQNEAQ. V was pared by 4 bases and J by 3 bases, with 1 base of the junction left unmatched. In DNA, the CDR3 is TGTGCCAGCAGCTCACAGGGGGAAGAGACCCAGTACTTC. It yields the protein CASSSQGEETQYF.

This chain links TRBV6-5 with TRBJ1-2; TRBD1 matches 8 bases. Trimming took 6 bases from V and 8 from J; bases not matched to a gene: 8. Germline CDR1 reads MNHEY; CDR2 reads SVGAGI. The length of the CDR3 is 13 residues. CDR3 nucleotide sequence: TGTGCCAGCAGAGTAAACAGGGGGGGCGGCTACACCTTC. Its translation: CASRVNRGGGYTF.